The 29 T cell receptor beta chains presented below share a single source sample, sequenced in a study of beta chain features in type 1 diabetes. Points from the study as a whole: Researchers report that Type 1 diabetes patients had moderately but significantly shorter TCRB CDR3s across all four CD4+ subsets.

No antigens are known for them. Sequencing targeted expressed TCRB transcripts, as all isolated RNA had been reverse transcribed. TCRdb keeps only in-frame clones here, not all; method: immunoSEQ multiplex PCR. The repertoire includes a few hundred thousand clones, around 24% of them detected once, and 0.012% sits in the top ten. The sequenced material came from naive CD4+ T cells from blood. The receptors here all came from a woman in her twenties or thirties with type 1 diabetes.

This clone was picked up a small number of times. The chain joins TRBV30 to TRBJ2-7; no clear D gene. Germline-derived CDR1 and CDR2 are GTSNPN and SVGIG (reference sequence). This CDR3 is 14 amino acids long. Trimming stripped 1 base from V and 2 bases from J, with 12 bases between. Here the CDR3 DNA reads TGTGCCTGGAGTGCTGTTACTGCGGCCTACGAGCAGTACTTC. Amino acid sequence: CAWSAVTAAYEQYF.

This clone was observed a few times. The genes are TRBV9 and TRBJ1-2; D gene unclear. Germline assignment: CDR1 SGDLS and CDR2 YYNGEE. The ends were cut back, 2 bases at V and 6 bases at J, with 17 bases in the middle. The CDR3 totals 15 residues. This chain's CDR3 is CASSVVNHPLDGYTF. The CDR3 DNA sequence: TGTGCCAGCAGCGTGGTCAACCACCCTTTAGATGGCTACACCTTC. Complete variable domain (other parts from reference TRBV9 and TRBJ1-2): DSGVTQTPKHLITATGQRVTLRCSPRSGDLSVYWYQQSLDQGLQFLIQYYNGEERAKGNILERFSAQQFPDLHSELNLSSLELGDSALYFCASSVVNHPLDGYTFGSGTRLTVV.

CDR3 DNA: TGTGCCAGCAGCCAGACTAGCGGGACTGCAGATACGCAGTATTTT. Amino acids: CASSQTSGTADTQYF. The chain links TRBV9 to TRBJ2-3; 11 bases line up with TRBD2. J lost 4 bases, V lost 4 bases, and 5 bases had no gene match. CDR1 is SGDLS, CDR2 YYNGEE, per germline. The CDR3 has 15 residues. Filled out from reference TRBV9 and TRBJ2-3, the complete variable domain reads DSGVTQTPKHLITATGQRVTLRCSPRSGDLSVYWYQQSLDQGLQFLIQYYNGEERAKGNILERFSAQQFPDLHSELNLSSLELGDSALYFCASSQTSGTADTQYFGPGTRLTVL.

This clone was seen a handful of times. The rearrangement uses TRBV4-1 and TRBJ2-7, with 16 bases lining up with TRBD2. The ends lost 3 bases at V and 5 bases at J; junction bases unmatched: 4. Per the germline V gene, CDR1 is MGHRA and CDR2 is YSYEKL. The CDR3 consists of 16 residues. CDR3 bases: TGCGCCAGCAGCCAGGGACTAGCGGGAGGGCCTCACGAGCAGTACTTC. It yields the protein CASSQGLAGGPHEQYF.

The genes are TRBV18 and TRBJ1-2, with D maybe TRBD1 (5 bases). CDR3 length: 17 amino acids. V was trimmed by 3 bases and J by 5 bases, leaving 22 bases between them. Germline V gene lookup returns CDR1 KGHSH and CDR2 LQKENI. CDR3 in DNA: TGTGCCAGCTCACCGGGGAACTCGGGGGAGATGGGTTATGGCTACACCTTC. Amino acid sequence: CASSPGNSGEMGYGYTF.

CDR3 bases: TGTGCCAGCGCCCAGTGGGCGGGAGAGAAGAATGAGCAGTTCTTC. As protein: CASAQWAGEKNEQFF. V gene TRBV6-6 combines with J gene TRBJ2-1, with TRBD2 identical over 7 bases. The V gene end was trimmed by 8 bases and the J gene end by 7 bases; junction bases not matched to a gene: 14. The CDR3 runs to 15 residues. The germline CDR1 and CDR2 sequences are MNHNY and SVGAGI (reference sequence).

The chain is built from TRBV5-1 and TRBJ1-5; D might be TRBD1 (5 bases). The CDR3 covers 14 residues. The ends were cut back, 4 bases at V and 6 bases at J, with 14 bases in the middle. Germline V gene data show CDR1 as SGHRS and CDR2 as YFSETQ. As DNA, the CDR3 is TGCGCCAGCAGCGTCACAGGATTTGGTCAGCCCCAGCATTTT. Protein sequence: CASSVTGFGQPQHF.

This rearrangement joins TRBV6-5 to TRBJ2-1, with a possible D match to TRBD2 (5 bases). The CDR3 is 16 residues long. Germline V gene lookup returns CDR1 MNHEY and CDR2 SVGAGI. The germline V and J ends were trimmed by 2 bases and 2 bases, with 13 bases remaining between them. The CDR3 reads CASSYVGGVTYNEQFF. The CDR3 DNA follows: TGTGCCAGCAGTTACGTAGGAGGAGTGACCTACAATGAGCAGTTCTTC.

This clone was counted only a few times. V is TRBV6-5 and J is TRBJ2-6; 8 bases agree with TRBD1. Per the germline V gene, CDR1 is MNHEY and CDR2 is SVGAGI. With 0 bases clipped from V and 4 bases from J, the junction kept 2 bases outside the gene matches. This CDR3 spans 16 amino acids. The CDR3 protein is CASSYSTGVGANVLTF. The CDR3, as DNA: TGTGCCAGCAGTTACTCGACAGGGGTCGGGGCCAACGTCCTGACTTTC.

The chain couples TRBV5-1 to TRBJ2-1, with 10 positions matching TRBD2. With V trimmed by 0 bases and J by 7 bases, 4 bases remained unmatched. CDR3 length: 15 residues. Germline values: CDR1 SGHRS, CDR2 YFSETQ. CDR3: CASSLEGAGGNEQFF. For the CDR3, the DNA is TGCGCCAGCAGCTTGGAGGGAGCGGGAGGGAATGAGCAGTTCTTC.

This rearrangement joins TRBV14 to TRBJ2-7; weak D call: TRBD2 (6 bases). Trimming left V 2 bases short and J 3 bases short, with 17 bases between. This CDR3 has 16 amino acids. Germline CDR1 and CDR2: SGHDN and FVKESK. CDR3 region: CASSQNSAGNLYEQYF. CDR3 nucleotides: TGTGCCAGCAGCCAAAATTCTGCGGGAAACCTCTACGAGCAGTACTTC.

The chain uses TRBV9 and TRBJ1-2; 8 bases agree with TRBD1. Germline CDR1 is SGDLS and CDR2 is YYNGEE. The CDR3 extends over 15 amino acids. V was clipped by 0 bases and J by 8 bases; unmatched bases: 9. CDR3 in DNA: TGTGCCAGCAGCGTAGAGTTGGGACAGGCGGTAGGCTACACCTTC. It translates to CASSVELGQAVGYTF.

This clone has more than one count but fewer than ten. V and J are TRBV29-1 and TRBJ1-4; 9 bases map to TRBD1. This CDR3 has 13 residues. CDR1 is SQVTM, CDR2 ANQGSEA, per germline. V trimming: 4 bases; J trimming: 8 bases; junction bases outside the gene matches: 5. The CDR3 DNA sequence: TGCAGCGTTGGACAGGGGGAGAGAGAAAAACTGTTTTTT. It encodes CSVGQGEREKLFF.

The chain carries TRBV11-2 and TRBJ2-1, with D unresolved. The V and J ends lost 3 bases and 6 bases respectively, with 15 bases between them. The V gene's germline CDR1 is SGHAT and CDR2 FQNNGV. The CDR3 is made up of 15 amino acids. This chain's CDR3 is CASSFGGGYGNEQFF. DNA for the CDR3: TGTGCCAGCAGCTTTGGCGGCGGCTACGGCAATGAGCAGTTCTTC.

The chain recombines TRBV28 with TRBJ1-3, with D possibly being TRBD1 (5 bases). This CDR3 contains 13 residues. Trimming removed 10 bases at V and 5 bases at J, with 15 bases between. The germline V gene encodes CDR1 MDHEN and CDR2 SYDVKM. Written as DNA, the CDR3 is TGTGCCACCTCCCAAGGGGATAGAAACACCATATATTTT. This encodes CATSQGDRNTIYF.

The chain joins TRBV7-9 to TRBJ2-5; D possibly corresponds to TRBD2 (6 bases). This CDR3 is 15 amino acids long. The V end was cut by 2 bases, the J end by 1 base, with 11 bases between. Looked up from germline, CDR1 is SEHNR and CDR2 is FQNEAQ (reference sequence). CDR3 nucleotides: TGTGCCAGCAGCTTAACAGCGGGCTTCCAAGAGACCCAGTACTTC. Its protein product is CASSLTAGFQETQYF.

The table lists this clone with a few counts. The gene calls are TRBV4-1 and TRBJ2-3, with D hard to call. The CDR3 runs 12 residues. CDR1 and CDR2 (germline): MGHRA, YSYEKL. Between the trimmed V and J ends, which lost 3 bases and 6 bases, there was a span of 7 bases. CDR3 region: CASSHIRDTQYF. For the CDR3, the DNA is TGCGCCAGCAGCCATATTCGGGATACGCAGTATTTT.

Only a few counts were recorded for this clone. The CDR3 sequence is CASTSGGFNTEAFF. The CDR3 nucleotides are TGCGCCAGCACCTCGGGGGGCTTTAACACTGAAGCTTTCTTT. The chain combines TRBV23-1 with TRBJ1-1, with a weak D call TRBD1 (6 bases). TRBV23-1 is an open reading frame, and its role is uncertain. The germline V and J ends were trimmed by 7 bases and 2 bases, with 14 bases remaining between them. CDR3 length: 14 residues.

V gene TRBV6-5 combines with J gene TRBJ1-4; D gene uncertain. Germline V gives CDR1 MNHEY, CDR2 SVGAGI. V was trimmed by 0 bases and J by 5 bases, leaving 13 bases between them. The CDR3 covers 16 residues. CDR3 in amino acids: CASSYSYGEANEKLFF. CDR3 DNA: TGTGCCAGCAGTTACTCGTACGGGGAGGCGAATGAAAAACTGTTTTTT.

This chain uses TRBV29-1 with TRBJ2-1, with 8 bases aligning to TRBD2. Looked up from germline, CDR1 is SQVTM and CDR2 is ANQGSEA. After removal of 5 bases from V and 8 bases from J, the junction contained 11 bases not matched to a gene. This CDR3 comprises 14 residues. The CDR3 spells CSVSPGLDLDEQFF. DNA for the CDR3: TGCAGCGTTTCTCCGGGACTAGACCTAGATGAGCAGTTCTTC.

The gene calls are TRBV7-2 and TRBJ1-5; 9 bases are shared with TRBD1. With V trimmed by 5 bases and J by 5 bases, 7 bases remained unmatched. CDR1 is SGHTA and CDR2 is FQGNSA in the germline V gene. The CDR3 is 15 amino acids. The CDR3 loop reads CASSKNRGPDQPQHF. DNA for the CDR3: TGTGCCAGCAGCAAAAACAGGGGGCCTGATCAGCCCCAGCATTTT.

The chain couples TRBV6-5 to TRBJ1-2; D is perhaps TRBD1 (6 bases). Trimming shortened V by 2 bases and J by 3 bases, and 10 bases separated the two germline ends. The length of the CDR3 is 14 residues. Germline V gene lookup returns CDR1 MNHEY and CDR2 SVGAGI. The CDR3 here is CASSYLDSYYGYTF. As DNA, the CDR3 is TGTGCCAGCAGTTACCTGGACAGTTACTATGGCTACACCTTC.

This clone has only a few counts. The chain carries TRBV7-9 and TRBJ2-2; TRBD1 is a possible D gene (6 bases). The CDR3 runs to 15 residues. CDR1 SEHNR and CDR2 FQNEAQ come from the germline V gene (reference sequence). V was clipped by 1 base and J by 1 base, with 7 bases between them. This chain's CDR3 is CASSLGTVNTGELFF. CDR3 bases: TGTGCCAGCAGCTTAGGGACAGTGAACACCGGGGAGCTGTTTTTT.

The chain employs TRBV30 and TRBJ2-2, with 7 bases aligning to TRBD2. The CDR3 consists of 15 residues. The junction had 5 bases not matched to a gene; V was cut back by 3 bases and J by 1 base. From germline, CDR1 is GTSNPN and CDR2 SVGIG (reference sequence). The CDR3 DNA reads TGTGCCTGGAGACCTGGCGGGGGGAACACCGGGGAGCTGTTTTTT. Translation: CAWRPGGGNTGELFF.

This clone has more than one count but fewer than ten. The chain combines TRBV9 with TRBJ1-1, with TRBD1 identical over 7 bases. Germline V gene lookup returns CDR1 SGDLS and CDR2 YYNGEE. Unmatched junction bases numbered 3, after V lost 3 bases and J lost 1 base. This CDR3 has 14 residues. In nucleotides, the CDR3 is TGTGCCAGCAGCGGGGGACAGTGGAACACTGAAGCTTTCTTT. Translated, it gives CASSGGQWNTEAFF. Filled out from reference TRBV9 and TRBJ1-1, the complete variable domain reads DSGVTQTPKHLITATGQRVTLRCSPRSGDLSVYWYQQSLDQGLQFLIQYYNGEERAKGNILERFSAQQFPDLHSELNLSSLELGDSALYFCASSGGQWNTEAFFGQGTRLTVV.

This clone was counted a few times. V is TRBV25-1 and J is TRBJ2-7; the D gene is possibly TRBD1 (6 bases). The CDR3 runs to 15 residues. Germline CDR1 is MGHDK and CDR2 is SYGVNS. V gave up 1 base and J gave up 5 bases, with 15 bases separating them. In nucleotides, the CDR3 is TGTGCCAGCAGTGAATGGAGCAGGGGAGAGGACGAGCAGTACTTC. Amino acid sequence: CASSEWSRGEDEQYF.

This clone was detected only a few times. This rearrangement joins TRBV4-1 to TRBJ2-3, with unresolved D. Germline V gene sequence: CDR1 MGHRA, CDR2 YSYEKL. The CDR3 is 14 amino acids. Between the trimmed V and J ends, which lost 1 base and 3 bases, there was a span of 8 bases. The CDR3 coding sequence is TGCGCCAGCAGCCAAGTTGTAGTTACAGATACGCAGTATTTT. This translates into CASSQVVVTDTQYF.

This clone turned up a few times. The chain carries TRBV29-1 and TRBJ1-2; TRBD1 matches at 7 bases. V shed 7 bases, J shed 2 bases, and the junction held 4 bases outside the gene matches. This CDR3 contains 12 residues. Germline lookup yields CDR1 SQVTM and CDR2 ANQGSEA. CDR3 in DNA: TGCAGCGGGGGACAGCTAAACTATGGCTACACCTTC. It translates to CSGGQLNYGYTF.

This clone occurred a few times. The rearrangement links TRBV9 to TRBJ2-1; 9 bases are a match to TRBD2. The ends lost 6 bases at V and 5 bases at J; junction bases unmatched: 3. Per the germline V gene, CDR1 is SGDLS and CDR2 is YYNGEE. The length of the CDR3 is 13 residues. The CDR3 spells CASTRLADNEQFF. The CDR3 region has the DNA TGTGCCAGCACCCGACTAGCGGACAATGAGCAGTTCTTC. Complete variable domain (other parts from reference TRBV9 and TRBJ2-1): DSGVTQTPKHLITATGQRVTLRCSPRSGDLSVYWYQQSLDQGLQFLIQYYNGEERAKGNILERFSAQQFPDLHSELNLSSLELGDSALYFCASTRLADNEQFFGPGTRLTVL.